This TCR beta chain was retrieved from a study of T cells in Graves' hyperthyroidism and ophthalmopathy. The investigators amplified TCR beta CDR3 regions from RNA transcripts. An initial round of RT-PCR targeting the TCR CDR3 relied on the HTBI primer set. Each CDR3 protein gets one entry after TCRdb re-called the multiplex PCR reads with MiXCR. This table holds 450,000 to 650,000 distinct CDR3 sequences, about a sixth found once. In germline, CDR1 is ENHRY, CDR2 SYGVKD. Deletions cut 3 bases from V and 4 bases from J, with 10 bases between. The CDR3 runs 13 residues. Specimen: blood. V and J are TRBV10-3 and TRBJ2-7; D is perhaps TRBD1 (5 bases). The TCR comes from a woman between 18 and 29 years old with Graves' ophthalmopathy. The CDR3 region has the DNA TGTGCCATCAGTGACCACAGGAGTTACGAGCAGTACTTC. Translating gives CAISDHRSYEQYF.